The clone carrying this TCR beta chain was seen once. Its antigen is unidentified. Sequencing used immunoSEQ multiplex PCR; TCRdb keeps in-frame clones, though not all of them. The table has roughly 160,000 clones, around nine tenths seen once. The CDR3 has 15 residues. Unmatched junction bases numbered 8, after V lost 6 bases and J lost 5 bases. The V gene's germline CDR1 is ENHRY and CDR2 SYGVKD. These data are taken from a study of T cell responses to AZD1222 COVID-19 vaccine. Study observations and caveats: Just a handful of AZD1222 recipients were seropositive at baseline. Vaccination with two AZD1222 doses was followed by a rise in Spike-specific TCR breadth and depth. At 160-218 and 743-854, vaccine-associated CD4 TCRs were dominant, and they spanned spike. Clonal diversity was possibly underestimated; the donors were predominantly white British and more often female.

Sample: peripheral blood, taken on day 0 of AZD1222 vaccination. The source of this sequence is an adult in good health. The chain has TRBV10-3 and TRBJ2-2, with 8 bases lining up with TRBD1. The CDR3 protein is CAIRFGQGETGELFF. CDR3 nucleotide sequence: TGTGCCATCAGATTTGGACAGGGAGAGACCGGGGAGCTGTTTTTT.